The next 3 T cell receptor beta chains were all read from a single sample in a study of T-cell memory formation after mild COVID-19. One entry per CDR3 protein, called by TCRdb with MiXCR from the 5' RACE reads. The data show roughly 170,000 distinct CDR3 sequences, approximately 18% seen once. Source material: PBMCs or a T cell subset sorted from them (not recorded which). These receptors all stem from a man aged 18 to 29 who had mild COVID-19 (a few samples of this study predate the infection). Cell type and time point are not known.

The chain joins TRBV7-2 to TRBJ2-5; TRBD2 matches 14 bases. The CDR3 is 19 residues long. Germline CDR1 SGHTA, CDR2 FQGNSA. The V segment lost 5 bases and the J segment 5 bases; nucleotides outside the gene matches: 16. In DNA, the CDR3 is TGTGCCAGCAGCCCTAGGGGGCGGACTAGCGGGGGGACGTGGGAGACCCAGTACTTC. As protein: CASSPRGRTSGGTWETQYF.

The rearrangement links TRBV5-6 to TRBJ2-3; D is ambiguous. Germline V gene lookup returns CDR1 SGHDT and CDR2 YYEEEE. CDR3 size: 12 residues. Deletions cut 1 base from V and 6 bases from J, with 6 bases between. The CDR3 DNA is TGTGCCAGCAGCTTGTTCGTCGATACGCAGTATTTT. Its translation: CASSLFVDTQYF.

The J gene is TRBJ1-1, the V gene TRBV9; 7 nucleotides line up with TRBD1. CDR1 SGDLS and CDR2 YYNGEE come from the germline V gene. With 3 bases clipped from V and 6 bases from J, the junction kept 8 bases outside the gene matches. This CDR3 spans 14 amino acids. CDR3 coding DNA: TGTGCCAGCAGCGCAACAGGGGTGCCCTCTGAAGCTTTCTTT. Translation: CASSATGVPSEAFF.